The 31 T cell receptor beta chains listed next were all sequenced from one sample in a study of shared clonotypes between healthy human individuals. Clones were read by immunoSEQ multiplex PCR, and TCRdb kept only the in-frame ones, dropping some. The table has about 2 million clones, around 95% seen once. Source material: naive CD4+ T cells sorted from blood. The subset: CD45RA+ positively selected. Source of these receptors: a man aged 18 to 29 in good health.

V and J are TRBV28 and TRBJ1-1; a possible D gene is TRBD1 (5 bases). The CDR3 loop spans 14 amino acids. Trimming left V 6 bases short and J 1 base short, with 12 bases between. Germline values: CDR1 MDHEN, CDR2 SYDVKM. CDR3 sequence reads: CASRLDRTNTEAFF. CDR3 nucleotides: TGTGCCAGCAGGCTCGACAGAACGAACACTGAAGCTTTCTTT.

A few counts support this clone. This chain connects TRBV21-1 to TRBJ1-6; TRBD1 reflects the table's D call only, with no check against the DNA. TRBV21-1 is designated a pseudogene. The CDR3 totals 14 residues. CDR3 DNA sequence: TGTGCCAGCAGAAAGACAGGAAAAAACTCACCCCTCCACTTT. This sequence encodes CASRKTGKNSPLHF.

This clone was observed once. The V call is TRBV7-8, the J call TRBJ1-2, with D uncertain. The V and J ends lost 1 base and 4 bases respectively, with 10 bases between them. Germline V CDR1 and CDR2: SGHVS, FQNEAQ. The CDR3 covers 14 residues. The CDR3 bases are TGTGCCAGCAGCTTAGACACGGCTAGCTATGGCTACACCTTC. Encoded protein: CASSLDTASYGYTF.

V gene TRBV18 combines with J gene TRBJ1-6; weak D call: TRBD1 (5 bases). The CDR3 covers 16 residues. Germline CDR1 reads KGHSH; CDR2 reads LQKENI. V lost 4 bases, J lost 3 bases, and 13 bases lay in between. CDR3: CASSLQDAGYNSPLHF. The CDR3 nucleotides are TGTGCCAGCTCACTACAGGATGCGGGCTATAATTCACCCCTCCACTTT.

This clone has a handful of counts. Other DNA variants within this sample encode the same CDR3. This chain joins TRBV5-4 and TRBJ2-5; D is ambiguous. The germline V gene has CDR1 SGHNT and CDR2 YYREEE (reference sequence). This CDR3 spans 13 amino acids. V was pared by 0 bases and J by 1 base, with 4 bases between. CDR3 in amino acids: CASSLASQETQYF. The CDR3 nucleotides are TGTGCCAGCAGCTTGGCGTCCCAAGAGACCCAGTACTTC.

In nucleotides, the CDR3 is TGTGCCAGCAGCCTTTCGACAGGGGCCGGCACTGAAGCTTTCTTT. Encoded protein: CASSLSTGAGTEAFF. The chain joins TRBV7-9 to TRBJ1-1; the match to TRBD1 covers 8 bases. The CDR3 is 15 amino acids. Germline assignment: CDR1 SEHNR and CDR2 FQNEAQ (reference sequence). Losses at the gene ends were 5 bases for V and 4 bases for J; bases not matched to a gene: 9.

This sequence joins TRBV4-1 and TRBJ2-1, with 9 bases that match TRBD1. V lost 3 bases, J lost 12 bases, and 0 bases stayed unmatched. The CDR3 has 11 amino acids. The germline CDR1 and CDR2 sequences are MGHRA and YSYEKL. The CDR3 coding sequence is TGCGCCAGCAGCCAGGGACAGGGGCAGTTCTTC. Its translation: CASSQGQGQFF.

This clone was seen just once. The chain combines TRBV6-5 with TRBJ1-1; D gene uncertain. Germline V gene data show CDR1 as MNHEY and CDR2 as SVGAGI. This CDR3 is built from 14 residues. V was cut by 6 bases and J by 4 bases, with 15 bases left in between. CDR3 sequence (DNA): TGTGCCAGCAGACCTGACGGGTCTCTCACTGAAGCTTTCTTT. Residues: CASRPDGSLTEAFF.

This chain joins TRBV5-6 and TRBJ2-2; D is perhaps TRBD1 (5 bases). The CDR3 consists of 15 residues. With 0 bases removed from V and 4 bases from J, the gap between germline ends came to 10 bases. Germline V gives CDR1 SGHDT, CDR2 YYEEEE. The CDR3 spells CASSLVRGPTGELFF. CDR3 DNA: TGTGCCAGCAGCTTGGTAAGGGGCCCCACCGGGGAGCTGTTTTTT.

The rearrangement joins TRBV5-1 to TRBJ2-7, with D hard to call. There are 15 residues in the CDR3. The germline V gene encodes CDR1 SGHRS and CDR2 YFSETQ. The V end was cut by 1 base, the J end by 2 bases, with 13 bases between. This CDR3 reads CASSLRPVDTYEQYF. The DNA for the CDR3 is TGCGCCAGCAGCTTGAGGCCAGTAGATACCTACGAGCAGTACTTC. Supplemented by reference TRBV5-1 and TRBJ2-7, the full variable domain reads KAGVTQTPRYLIKTRGQQVTLSCSPISGHRSVSWYQQTPGQGLQFLFEYFSETQRNKGNFPGRFSGRQFSNSRSEMNVSTLELGDSALYLCASSLRPVDTYEQYFGPGTRLTVT.

This sequence joins TRBV18 and TRBJ1-3; D ambiguous. Trimming took off 1 base at V and 2 bases at J, with 9 bases between the two ends. Germline V gene lookup returns CDR1 KGHSH and CDR2 LQKENI. The CDR3 totals 15 residues. CDR3 coding DNA: TGTGCCAGCTCACCACTTTCCGGGCCTGGAAACACCATATATTTT. Its protein product is CASSPLSGPGNTIYF.

The chain combines TRBV28 with TRBJ2-5, with 10 bases lining up with TRBD2. Germline loops: CDR1 MDHEN, CDR2 SYDVKM. The CDR3 covers 15 residues. Trimming at V came to 2 bases and at J to 0 bases, leaving 0 bases not matched to a gene. CDR3 nucleotide sequence: TGTGCCAGCAGTTTACTAGCGGGAGACCAAGAGACCCAGTACTTC. Translation: CASSLLAGDQETQYF. Together with reference TRBV28 and TRBJ2-5, the CDR3 gives the full variable domain: DVKVTQSSRYLVKRTGEKVFLECVQDMDHENMFWYRQDPGLGLRLIYFSYDVKMKEKGDIPEGYSVSREKKERFSLILESASTNQTSMYLCASSLLAGDQETQYFGPGTRLLVL.

This chain joins TRBV5-1 and TRBJ2-3; D possibly corresponds to TRBD1 (5 bases). Germline CDR1 SGHRS, CDR2 YFSETQ. Between the trimmed V and J ends, which lost 5 bases and 6 bases, there was a span of 16 bases. CDR3 length equals 14 residues. The CDR3: CASRRYGALDTQYF. The CDR3 DNA reads as TGCGCCAGCAGACGATATGGGGCTTTGGATACGCAGTATTTT.

The chain combines TRBV10-3 with TRBJ1-1; the D is unclear. Trimming shortened V by 2 bases and J by 0 bases, and 10 bases separated the two germline ends. This CDR3 has 15 amino acids. The germline gives CDR1 ENHRY, CDR2 SYGVKD. The DNA of the CDR3 is TGTGCCATCAGTGAGGACGCTAGGATGAACACTGAAGCTTTCTTT. This codes for CAISEDARMNTEAFF.

This chain uses TRBV25-1 with TRBJ1-6; D is possibly TRBD1 (5 bases). The CDR3 extends over 16 amino acids. The germline gives CDR1 MGHDK, CDR2 SYGVNS. V was cut by 8 bases and J by 3 bases, with 17 bases left in between. The CDR3: CASRRGGAGYNSPLHF. The CDR3 coding sequence is TGTGCCAGCCGCCGAGGAGGGGCGGGCTATAATTCACCCCTCCACTTT.

The chain joins TRBV7-9 to TRBJ1-2; the D gene is possibly TRBD1 (5 bases). CDR3 length: 13 amino acids. V was clipped by 5 bases and J by 6 bases, with 13 bases between them. CDR1 and CDR2 (germline): SEHNR, FQNEAQ (reference sequence). For the CDR3, the DNA is TGTGCCAGCAGCACAGGACTGGGAGATGGCTACACCTTC. Translating gives CASSTGLGDGYTF.

The V and J genes are TRBV5-1 and TRBJ1-3; possibly TRBD1 for D (5 bases). V was pared by 4 bases and J by 0 bases, with 17 bases between. The CDR3 has 17 amino acids. Germline lookup yields CDR1 SGHRS and CDR2 YFSETQ. The CDR3 loop is CASSRGEQHGSGNTIYF. The CDR3 region has the DNA TGCGCCAGCAGCCGAGGGGAGCAGCACGGCTCTGGAAACACCATATATTTT.

In the case of this clone: Other DNA sequences in the sample encode the same CDR3. This chain uses TRBV18 with TRBJ2-2; D unresolved. The V gene's germline CDR1 is KGHSH and CDR2 LQKENI. The length of the CDR3 is 12 residues. Trimming took off 3 bases at V and 5 bases at J, with 4 bases between the two ends. This chain's CDR3 is CASSPRTGELFF. CDR3 nucleotide sequence: TGTGCCAGCTCACCGCGGACCGGGGAGCTGTTTTTT.

This clone was observed a single time. The gene calls are TRBV2 and TRBJ1-1; tentative D call: TRBD1 (6 bases). V lost 6 bases, J lost 4 bases, and 24 bases lay in between. The V gene's germline CDR1 is SNHLY and CDR2 FYNNEI. CDR3 length: 17 residues. Here the CDR3 DNA reads TGTGCCAGCAGGGACCGTCCGAGGGGGAAGAAATTCACTGAAGCTTTCTTT. It is translated as CASRDRPRGKKFTEAFF.

This sequence joins TRBV29-1 and TRBJ2-7, with TRBD1 identical over 11 bases. The CDR3 sequence is 14 residues long. The V and J ends lost 6 bases and 2 bases, in that order; junction bases with no gene match: 6. Germline CDR1 is SQVTM and CDR2 is ANQGSEA. The CDR3 nucleotides read TGCAGCGTGGGGACAGGGGGGTCGACCTACGAGCAGTACTTC. Its protein is CSVGTGGSTYEQYF.

The chain uses TRBV6-5 and TRBJ1-6; D unclear. The CDR3 loop spans 13 amino acids. Trimming took off 7 bases at V and 4 bases at J, with 8 bases between the two ends. CDR1 and CDR2 from the germline V gene are MNHEY and SVGAGI. CDR3 nucleotide sequence: TGTGCCAGCATGCGGGATTATAATTCACCCCTCCACTTT. This encodes CASMRDYNSPLHF.

V is TRBV6-6 and J is TRBJ1-3; 8 bases align to TRBD1. Germline values: CDR1 MNHNY, CDR2 SVGAGI (reference sequence). Unmatched junction bases numbered 15, after V lost 7 bases and J lost 7 bases. This CDR3 region has 16 residues. As DNA, the CDR3 is TGTGCCAGCACCTTAGGACAGGGAAGGGCCCGGAACACCATATATTTT. Translating it yields CASTLGQGRARNTIYF.

This sequence joins TRBV5-1 and TRBJ1-2; the D gene is possibly TRBD1 (5 bases). The V end lost 4 bases, the J end lost 4 bases, and 14 bases lay between the germline ends. This CDR3 has 14 amino acids. Looked up from germline, CDR1 is SGHRS and CDR2 is YFSETQ. The CDR3 nucleotides read TGCGCCAGCAGCCTCCTCAGGGATACCTATGGCTACACCTTC. It yields the protein CASSLLRDTYGYTF.

J is TRBJ1-3 and V is TRBV9; TRBD1 might be the D (5 bases). This CDR3 contains 16 residues. The germline CDR1 and CDR2 sequences are SGDLS and YYNGEE. The V end lost 0 bases, the J end lost 7 bases, and 17 bases lay between the germline ends. This chain's CDR3 is CASSVATGPPGNTIYF. CDR3 nucleotides: TGTGCCAGCAGCGTAGCTACGGGGCCGCCGGGGAACACCATATATTTT.

On this clone itself: Other DNA sequences of this sample code for an identical CDR3. The chain employs TRBV18 and TRBJ1-4, with 10 positions matching TRBD1. This CDR3 region has 15 residues. Germline CDR1 KGHSH, CDR2 LQKENI. With 3 bases clipped from V and 7 bases from J, the junction kept 5 bases outside the gene matches. CDR3 DNA sequence: TGTGCCAGCTCACCCGACAGGGGGCCAGGTGAAAAACTGTTTTTT. As protein: CASSPDRGPGEKLFF.

This clone was found once. V usage is TRBV7-9 and J usage is TRBJ1-2; tentative D call: TRBD1 (6 bases). Trimming removed 5 bases at V and 7 bases at J, with 11 bases between. Germline V lookup: CDR1 SEHNR, CDR2 FQNEAQ (reference sequence). This CDR3 has 12 residues. The CDR3 here is CASSTNRVGYTF. Written as DNA, the CDR3 is TGTGCCAGCAGCACAAACAGGGTTGGCTACACCTTC. The full variable domain, with the rest looked up from reference TRBV7-9 and TRBJ1-2, is DTGVSQNPRHKITKRGQNVTFRCDPISEHNRLYWYRQTLGQGPEFLTYFQNEAQLEKSRLLSDRFSAERPKGSFSTLEIQRTEQGDSAMYLCASSTNRVGYTFGSGTRLTVV.

The genes are TRBV10-1 and TRBJ1-6; D not resolved. V gave up 4 bases and J gave up 8 bases, with 9 bases separating them. The CDR3 is made up of 13 amino acids. Germline CDR1 reads WNHNN; CDR2 reads SYGVQD (reference sequence). The CDR3: CASSVLTDSPLHF. The CDR3 coding sequence is TGCGCCAGCAGTGTCTTGACCGATTCACCCCTCCACTTT.

J is TRBJ2-7 and V is TRBV4-1; 7 bases agree with TRBD1. V lost 4 bases to trimming and J lost 0 bases; unmatched junction nucleotides: 3. This CDR3 contains 14 residues. Germline values: CDR1 MGHRA, CDR2 YSYEKL. The CDR3 DNA follows: TGCGCCAGCAGCCTAGGGACAGTCTCCTACGAGCAGTACTTC. As protein: CASSLGTVSYEQYF.

This clone was counted a single time. The J gene is TRBJ1-3, the V gene TRBV11-2; tentatively, D is TRBD1 (6 bases). Trimming took 6 bases from V and 5 from J, leaving 20 bases between them. The length of the CDR3 is 16 residues. In germline, CDR1 is SGHAT, CDR2 FQNNGV. The CDR3 nucleotides read TGTGCCAGCAGGCCGGACAGTGAGATGAGAAGAAACACCATATATTTT. It yields the protein CASRPDSEMRRNTIYF.

This chain connects TRBV5-4 to TRBJ2-1; D ambiguous. V lost 3 bases, J lost 6 bases, and 16 bases lay in between. CDR1 and CDR2 (germline): SGHNT, YYREEE (reference sequence). The CDR3 covers 15 residues. The CDR3 reads CASSYVRRNVNEQFF. The CDR3 nucleotides are TGTGCCAGCAGCTACGTTAGAAGGAACGTCAATGAGCAGTTCTTC.

The chain joins TRBV19 to TRBJ1-2, with D perhaps matching TRBD1 (6 bases). Germline CDR1 and CDR2: LNHDA and SQIVND (reference sequence). The CDR3 is 13 amino acids. V dropped 6 bases and J dropped 6 bases, with 14 bases sitting between them. The CDR3 sequence is CASSPGRGDGYTF. DNA of the CDR3: TGTGCCAGTAGCCCCGGCAGGGGAGATGGCTACACCTTC.